A selection of T cell receptor beta chains follows, all from one sample in a study of cytomegalovirus exposure and HLA in healthy donors. Only in-frame clones appear in the TCRdb table, and some are missing; sequencing was by immunoSEQ multiplex PCR. This table holds over 110,000 clones, about four fifths found once. What was sequenced was PBMCs. These receptors all come from a woman aged 40 to 49 in good health and CMV-seropositive. The CDR3 runs from the conserved cysteine through the conserved F or W. A D gene is named only where the DNA matches it firmly. Part of the rows lack a size; the others show once, few, many or a class for expanded clones.

CASSIEPHGTGINEQYF TGTGCCAGTAGTATAGAGCCGCACGGAACAGGGATCAACGAGCAGTACTTC TRBJ2-7 TRBV19 NA NA
CASSLAGGLRNTEAFF TGTGCCAGCAGCTTAGCTGGGGGACTTAGGAACACTGAAGCTTTCTTT TRBJ1-1 TRBV11-1 NA NA
CASSQDRANEKLFF TGCGCCAGCAGCCAGGACAGGGCTAATGAAAAACTGTTTTTT TRBJ1-4 TRBV5-1 NA TRBD1
CAITRQGKNQPQHF TGTGCCATTACGAGACAGGGGAAAAATCAGCCCCAGCATTTT TRBJ1-5 TRBV19 NA TRBD1
CASSPRLAGYTGELFF TGTGCCAGTAGCCCCCGGCTAGCGGGATACACCGGGGAGCTGTTTTTT TRBJ2-2 TRBV19 NA TRBD2
CASSQSVGVEQYF TGCGCCAGCAGTCAATCAGTGGGAGTCGAGCAGTACTTC TRBJ2-7 TRBV23-1 NA NA
CASSLSGQTYEQYF TGCGCCAGCAGCTTGAGTGGTCAGACCTACGAGCAGTACTTC TRBJ2-7 TRBV5-1 NA NA
CASSQSGRAGGYNEQFF TGTGCCAGCAGCCAAAGCGGGAGGGCCGGGGGGTACAATGAGCAGTTCTTC TRBJ2-1 TRBV27 NA TRBD2
CASTSPSGGRWTDTQYF TGCGCCAGCACCTCACCGTCTGGCGGGAGGTGGACAGATACGCAGTATTTT TRBJ2-3 TRBV5-1 few TRBD2
CASAENGLAGLEQYF TGTGCCAGCGCCGAGAACGGACTAGCGGGTCTCGAGCAGTACTTC TRBJ2-7 TRBV6-1 NA TRBD2
CASRERSYGYTF TGTGCCAGCAGGGAAAGGAGCTATGGCTACACCTTC TRBJ1-2 TRBV28 NA NA
CASSFTSGRAGDTQYF TGCGCCAGCAGCTTCACTAGCGGGAGGGCCGGTGATACGCAGTATTTT TRBJ2-3 TRBV5-1 NA TRBD2
CASRRGTGEGEQYF TGCGCCAGCAGACGAGGGACAGGGGAAGGTGAGCAGTACTTC TRBJ2-5 TRBV5-1 NA TRBD1
CAWSVPHGAFNQPQHF TGTGCCTGGAGTGTACCCCACGGAGCCTTCAATCAGCCCCAGCATTTT TRBJ1-5 TRBV30 NA NA
CSVGWAQADTQYF TGCAGCGTTGGTTGGGCACAGGCAGATACGCAGTATTTT TRBJ2-3 TRBV29-1 NA NA
CASSRQHEQFF TGTGCCAGTTCTAGACAGCATGAGCAGTTCTTC TRBJ2-1 TRBV28 NA NA
CASSRGLGREQYF TGTGCCAGCAGCCGCGGACTAGGGCGCGAGCAGTACTTC TRBJ2-7 TRBV6-1 few TRBD2
CASSSSGGGPQETQYF TGTGCCAGCAGCTCAAGTGGGGGGGGCCCACAAGAGACCCAGTACTTC TRBJ2-5 TRBV9 NA NA
CSALPGQGRDTEAFF TGCAGCGCGCTCCCGGGACAGGGTAGGGACACTGAAGCTTTCTTT TRBJ1-1 TRBV29-1 NA TRBD1
CASSLIGGADTEAFF TGTGCCAGCAGCTTGATTGGGGGGGCGGACACTGAAGCTTTCTTT TRBJ1-1 TRBV5-6 once NA
CASSLPGLAGETQYF TGTGCCAGCAGCTTACCCGGACTAGCTGGGGAGACCCAGTACTTC TRBJ2-5 TRBV11-2 NA TRBD2
CASSFLGAHGGANVLTF TGTGCCAGCAGTTTCTTGGGGGCGCACGGAGGGGCCAACGTCCTGACTTTC TRBJ2-6 TRBV27 NA NA
CASSPPRSDRETQYF TGCGCCAGCAGCCCCCCTCGAAGCGATCGGGAGACCCAGTACTTC TRBJ2-5 TRBV5-1 NA NA
CASSLAPEGDAGNTIYF TGTGCCAGCAGCTTGGCCCCAGAGGGCGACGCTGGAAACACCATATATTTT TRBJ1-3 TRBV7-9 once NA
CASSRGGLAGVGELFF TGTGCCAGCAGTCGGGGGGGACTAGCGGGAGTCGGGGAGCTGTTTTTT TRBJ2-2 TRBV5-4 NA TRBD2
CASSLWAGARKVGYTF TGTGCCAGCAGCTTGTGGGCCGGTGCCAGGAAGGTTGGCTACACCTTC TRBJ1-2 TRBV5-6 NA NA
CASSFSGGHEKLFF TGTGCCAGCAGTTTTTCAGGGGGCCATGAAAAACTGTTTTTT TRBJ1-4 TRBV27 NA TRBD1
CAWGDRVAGSTIYF TGTGCCTGGGGGGACAGGGTTGCTGGAAGCACCATATATTTT TRBJ1-3 TRBV30 once TRBD1
CASSYWASGGLFYEQYF TGTGCCAGCAGTTACTGGGCTAGCGGGGGGCTATTCTACGAGCAGTACTTC TRBJ2-7 TRBV7-2 NA TRBD2
CATTRATNEKLFF TGTGCCACCACACGGGCAACTAATGAAAAACTGTTTTTT TRBJ1-4 TRBV10-3 NA NA
CASSSSDRLDEQYF TGCGCCAGCAGCTCGAGTGACAGGCTCGACGAGCAGTACTTC TRBJ2-7 TRBV5-1 NA NA
CASRTPGDEQFF TGTGCCAGCAGGACCCCAGGGGATGAGCAGTTCTTC TRBJ2-1 TRBV6-6 NA NA
CASSLTGGRHETQYF TGTGCCAGCAGCTTGACAGGGGGGAGGCACGAGACCCAGTACTTC TRBJ2-5 TRBV7-3 few TRBD1
CASSAQGWGTGELFF TGTGCCAGCAGTGCGCAGGGATGGGGCACCGGGGAGCTGTTTTTT TRBJ2-2 TRBV6-5 once NA
CATSISTVADYTF TGTGCCACCAGCATTTCGACAGTCGCTGACTACACCTTC TRBJ1-2 TRBV15 NA NA
CASSKEEGGSYGYTF TGTGCCAGCAGCAAAGAGGAAGGGGGTAGCTATGGCTACACCTTC TRBJ1-2 TRBV6-1 NA NA
CASSLEGPRTTDTQYF TGTGCCAGCAGTTTGGAGGGGCCTAGGACCACAGATACGCAGTATTTT TRBJ2-3 TRBV27 NA NA
CASSPSRNQETQYF TGTGCCAGCAGCCCGTCGCGGAACCAAGAGACCCAGTACTTC TRBJ2-5 TRBV11-3 NA NA
CASTGFGTEAFF TGTGCCAGTACAGGATTTGGCACTGAAGCTTTCTTT TRBJ1-1 TRBV9 NA NA
CASVKGGQGIYTF TGTGCCAGTGTAAAGGGGGGACAGGGAATTTACACCTTC TRBJ1-2 TRBV13 NA TRBD1
CASSLRSLASDEQYF TGTGCCAGCAGCCTACGGTCCCTAGCCTCGGACGAGCAGTACTTC TRBJ2-7 TRBV28 few NA
CASSIPTGSGETQYF TGTGCCAGCAGCATCCCGACAGGGTCTGGAGAGACCCAGTACTTC TRBJ2-5 TRBV21-1 NA NA
CASTNPSGSTDTQYF TGCGCCAGCACAAACCCCAGCGGGAGCACAGATACGCAGTATTTT TRBJ2-3 TRBV5-1 NA NA
CASSRTGQGATDTQYF TGTGCCAGCAGCCGCACAGGGCAGGGGGCCACAGATACGCAGTATTTT TRBJ2-3 TRBV4-2 NA TRBD1
CASIPGLAAPGYEQYF TGCGCCAGCATTCCGGGACTAGCGGCACCTGGGTACGAGCAGTACTTC TRBJ2-7 TRBV10-2 NA TRBD2
CAWRFPSYNSPLHF TGTGCCTGGAGATTCCCTAGCTATAATTCACCCCTCCACTTT TRBJ1-6 TRBV30 NA NA
CASMGLASTDTQYF TGTGCCAGTATGGGACTAGCGAGCACAGATACGCAGTATTTT TRBJ2-3 TRBV19 NA TRBD2
CASIRLYNEQFF TGTGCCAGCATAAGACTGTACAATGAGCAGTTCTTC TRBJ2-1 TRBV2 NA NA
CASSPLGTLTDTQYF TGTGCCAGCAGCCCGCTCGGGACTCTCACAGATACGCAGTATTTT TRBJ2-3 TRBV7-2 NA NA
CASTPWGGSNQPQHF TGTGCCAGCACCCCGTGGGGGGGGAGCAATCAGCCCCAGCATTTT TRBJ1-5 TRBV28 NA NA
CASSASGLSSGNTIYF TGTGCCAGCTCAGCCTCAGGCTTATCCTCTGGAAACACCATATATTTT TRBJ1-3 TRBV18 NA NA
CSARGQGYYEQYF TGCAGCGCTAGGGGACAGGGGTACTACGAGCAGTACTTC TRBJ2-7 TRBV29-1 once TRBD1
CASSFDSSSYNEQFF TGTGCCAGCAGCTTTGACTCCAGCTCCTACAATGAGCAGTTCTTC TRBJ2-1 TRBV7-2 once NA
CASSQPTSGSNYEQYF TGCGCCAGCAGCCAACCGACTAGCGGGAGTAACTACGAGCAGTACTTC TRBJ2-7 TRBV4-1 NA TRBD2
CASSEAGGSSYEQYF TGTGCCAGCAGTGAGGCGGGGGGGTCCTCCTACGAGCAGTACTTC TRBJ2-7 TRBV6-1 NA TRBD2